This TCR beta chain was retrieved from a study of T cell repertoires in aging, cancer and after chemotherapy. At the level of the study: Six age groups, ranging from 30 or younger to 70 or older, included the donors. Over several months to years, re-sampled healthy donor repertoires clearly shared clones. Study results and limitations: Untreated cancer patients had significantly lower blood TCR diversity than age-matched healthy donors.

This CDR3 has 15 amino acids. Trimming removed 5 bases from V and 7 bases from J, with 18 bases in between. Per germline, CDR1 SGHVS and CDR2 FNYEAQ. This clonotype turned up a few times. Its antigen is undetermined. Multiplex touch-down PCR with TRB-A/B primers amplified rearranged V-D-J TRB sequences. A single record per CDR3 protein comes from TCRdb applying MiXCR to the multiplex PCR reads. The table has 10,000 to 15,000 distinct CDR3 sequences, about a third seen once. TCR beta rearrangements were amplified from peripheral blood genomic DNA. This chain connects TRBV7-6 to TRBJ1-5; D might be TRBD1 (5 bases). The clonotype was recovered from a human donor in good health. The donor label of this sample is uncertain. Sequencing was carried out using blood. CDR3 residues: CASSPAGGGGQPQHF. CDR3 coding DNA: TGTGCCAGCAGCCCCGCCGGGGGAGGAGGACAGCCCCAGCATTTT.